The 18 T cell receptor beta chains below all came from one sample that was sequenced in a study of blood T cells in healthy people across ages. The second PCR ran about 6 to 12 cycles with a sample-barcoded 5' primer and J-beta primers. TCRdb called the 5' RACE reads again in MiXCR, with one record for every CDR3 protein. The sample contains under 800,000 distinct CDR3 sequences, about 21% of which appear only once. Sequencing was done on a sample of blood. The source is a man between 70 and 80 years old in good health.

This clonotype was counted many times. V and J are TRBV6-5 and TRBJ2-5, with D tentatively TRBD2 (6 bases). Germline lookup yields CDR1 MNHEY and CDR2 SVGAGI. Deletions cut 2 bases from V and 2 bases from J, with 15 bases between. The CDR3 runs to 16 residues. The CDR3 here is CASSYLAGRTQETQYF. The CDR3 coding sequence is TGTGCCAGCAGTTACCTCGCGGGACGGACTCAAGAGACCCAGTACTTC.

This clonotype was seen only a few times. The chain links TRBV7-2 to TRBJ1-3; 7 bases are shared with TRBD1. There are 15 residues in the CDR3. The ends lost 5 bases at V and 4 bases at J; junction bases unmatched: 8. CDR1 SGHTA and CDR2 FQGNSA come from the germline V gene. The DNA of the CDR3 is TGTGCCAGCAGCCCTCTAGGGGGCCTAGGAAACACCATATATTTT. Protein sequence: CASSPLGGLGNTIYF.

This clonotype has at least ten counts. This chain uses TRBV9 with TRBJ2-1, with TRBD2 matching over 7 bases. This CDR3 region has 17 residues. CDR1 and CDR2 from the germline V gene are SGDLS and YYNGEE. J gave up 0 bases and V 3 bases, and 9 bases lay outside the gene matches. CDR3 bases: TGTGCCAGCAGCGCAGACCAGCGGGAAAGCTCCTACAATGAGCAGTTCTTC. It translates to CASSADQRESSYNEQFF.

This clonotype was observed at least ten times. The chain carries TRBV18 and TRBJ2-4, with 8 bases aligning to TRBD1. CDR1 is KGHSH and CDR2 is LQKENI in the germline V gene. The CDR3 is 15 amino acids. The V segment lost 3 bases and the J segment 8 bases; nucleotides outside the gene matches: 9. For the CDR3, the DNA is TGTGCCAGCTCACCTCTGCCAGGGGGCGCGGACATTCAGTACTTC. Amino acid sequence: CASSPLPGGADIQYF.

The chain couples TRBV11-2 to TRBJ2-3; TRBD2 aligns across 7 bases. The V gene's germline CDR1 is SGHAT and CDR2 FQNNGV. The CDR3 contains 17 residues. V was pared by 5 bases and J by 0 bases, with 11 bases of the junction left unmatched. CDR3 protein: CASSPHGTMSSTDTQYF. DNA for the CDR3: TGTGCCAGCAGCCCCCACGGGACTATGTCTAGCACAGATACGCAGTATTTT.

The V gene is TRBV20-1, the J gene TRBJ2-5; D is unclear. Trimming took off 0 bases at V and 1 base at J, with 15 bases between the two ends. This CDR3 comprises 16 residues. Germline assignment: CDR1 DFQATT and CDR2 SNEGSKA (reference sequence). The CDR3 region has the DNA TGCAGTGCTAGAGATCGGGCAGTCCTCCTCCAAGAGACCCAGTACTTC. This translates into CSARDRAVLLQETQYF.

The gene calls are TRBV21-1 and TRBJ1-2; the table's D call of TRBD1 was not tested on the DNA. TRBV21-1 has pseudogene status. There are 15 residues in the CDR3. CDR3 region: CASSKWDRGSYGYTF. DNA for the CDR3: TGTGCCAGCAGCAAATGGGACAGGGGATCCTATGGCTACACCTTC.

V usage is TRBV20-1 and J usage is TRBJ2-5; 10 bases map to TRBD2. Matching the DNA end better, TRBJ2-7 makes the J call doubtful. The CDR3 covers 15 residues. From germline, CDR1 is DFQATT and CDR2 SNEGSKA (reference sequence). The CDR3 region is CSARSLAGASYEQYF. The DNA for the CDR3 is TGCAGTGCTAGGTCTCTAGCGGGAGCCTCCTACGAGCAGTACTTC.

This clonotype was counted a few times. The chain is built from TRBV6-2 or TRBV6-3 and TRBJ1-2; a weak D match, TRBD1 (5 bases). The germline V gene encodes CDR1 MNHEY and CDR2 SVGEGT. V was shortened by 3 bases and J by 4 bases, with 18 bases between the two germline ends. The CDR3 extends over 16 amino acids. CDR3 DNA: TGTGCCAGCAGTTATGGACGGAAGGGTAGGGGCTATGGCTACACCTTC. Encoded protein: CASSYGRKGRGYGYTF.

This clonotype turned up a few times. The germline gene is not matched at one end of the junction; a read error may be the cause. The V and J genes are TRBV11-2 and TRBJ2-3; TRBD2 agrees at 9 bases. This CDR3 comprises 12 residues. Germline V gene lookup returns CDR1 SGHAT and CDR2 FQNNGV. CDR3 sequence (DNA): TGTGCCAGCAGCCAAGCGGGCGGGAGGGGAGTTTTT. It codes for CASSQAGGRGVF.

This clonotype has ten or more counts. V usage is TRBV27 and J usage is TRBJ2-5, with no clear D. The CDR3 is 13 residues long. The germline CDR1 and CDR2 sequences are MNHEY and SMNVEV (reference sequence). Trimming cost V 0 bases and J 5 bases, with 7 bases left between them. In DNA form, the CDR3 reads TGTGCCAGCAGTTTATCGACGCACGAGACCCAGTACTTC. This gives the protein CASSLSTHETQYF.

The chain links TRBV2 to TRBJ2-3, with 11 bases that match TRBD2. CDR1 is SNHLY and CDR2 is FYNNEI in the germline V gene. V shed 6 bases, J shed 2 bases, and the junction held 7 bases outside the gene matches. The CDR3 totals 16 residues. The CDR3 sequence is CASRFIAGGPTDTQYF. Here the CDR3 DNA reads TGTGCCAGCAGGTTCATAGCGGGGGGGCCCACAGATACGCAGTATTTT.

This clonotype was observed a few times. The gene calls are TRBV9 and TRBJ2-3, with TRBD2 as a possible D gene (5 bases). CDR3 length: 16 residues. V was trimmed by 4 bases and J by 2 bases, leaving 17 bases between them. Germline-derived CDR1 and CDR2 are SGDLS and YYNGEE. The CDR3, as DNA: TGTGCCAGCAGCCACCGTCCCAGCGGTTACACAGATACGCAGTATTTT. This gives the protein CASSHRPSGYTDTQYF.

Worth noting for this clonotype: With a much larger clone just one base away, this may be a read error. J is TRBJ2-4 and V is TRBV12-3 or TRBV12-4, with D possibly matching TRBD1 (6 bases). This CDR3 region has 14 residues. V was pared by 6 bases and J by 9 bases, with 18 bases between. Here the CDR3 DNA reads TGTGCCAGCAGCAAGGGGAGAGGGGGTGGCATTCAGTACTTC. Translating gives CASSKGRGGGIQYF.

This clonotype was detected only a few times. The CDR3 sequence is CASSSLGEGDEKLFF. The CDR3 coding sequence is TGTGCCAGCAGTTCCCTAGGGGAAGGGGATGAAAAACTGTTTTTT. This chain links TRBV27 with TRBJ1-4; D possibly corresponds to TRBD1 (5 bases). Per the germline V gene, CDR1 is MNHEY and CDR2 is SMNVEV (reference sequence). The CDR3 has 15 amino acids. The germline V and J ends were trimmed by 4 bases and 6 bases, with 15 bases remaining between them.

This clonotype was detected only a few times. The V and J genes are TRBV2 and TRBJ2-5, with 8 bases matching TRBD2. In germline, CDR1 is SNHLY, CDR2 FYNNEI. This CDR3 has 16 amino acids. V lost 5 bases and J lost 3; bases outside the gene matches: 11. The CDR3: CASSNMISGTEETQYF. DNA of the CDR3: TGTGCCAGCAGTAACATGATTAGCGGGACTGAAGAGACCCAGTACTTC.

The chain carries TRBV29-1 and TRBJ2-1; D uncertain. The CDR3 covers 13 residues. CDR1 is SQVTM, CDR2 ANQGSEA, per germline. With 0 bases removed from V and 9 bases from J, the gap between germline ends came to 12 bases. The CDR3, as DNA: TGCAGCGTTGAAGATAGGAAGGGTTCTGAGCAGTTCTTC. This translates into CSVEDRKGSEQFF.

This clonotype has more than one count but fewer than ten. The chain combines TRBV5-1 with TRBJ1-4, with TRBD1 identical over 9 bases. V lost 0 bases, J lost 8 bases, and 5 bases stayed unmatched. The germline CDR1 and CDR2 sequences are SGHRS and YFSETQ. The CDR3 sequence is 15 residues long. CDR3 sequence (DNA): TGCGCCAGCAGCTTGGCTTCGACAGGGGGAGAAAAACTGTTTTTT. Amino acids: CASSLASTGGEKLFF. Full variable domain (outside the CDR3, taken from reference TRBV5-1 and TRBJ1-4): KAGVTQTPRYLIKTRGQQVTLSCSPISGHRSVSWYQQTPGQGLQFLFEYFSETQRNKGNFPGRFSGRQFSNSRSEMNVSTLELGDSALYLCASSLASTGGEKLFFGSGTQLSVL.